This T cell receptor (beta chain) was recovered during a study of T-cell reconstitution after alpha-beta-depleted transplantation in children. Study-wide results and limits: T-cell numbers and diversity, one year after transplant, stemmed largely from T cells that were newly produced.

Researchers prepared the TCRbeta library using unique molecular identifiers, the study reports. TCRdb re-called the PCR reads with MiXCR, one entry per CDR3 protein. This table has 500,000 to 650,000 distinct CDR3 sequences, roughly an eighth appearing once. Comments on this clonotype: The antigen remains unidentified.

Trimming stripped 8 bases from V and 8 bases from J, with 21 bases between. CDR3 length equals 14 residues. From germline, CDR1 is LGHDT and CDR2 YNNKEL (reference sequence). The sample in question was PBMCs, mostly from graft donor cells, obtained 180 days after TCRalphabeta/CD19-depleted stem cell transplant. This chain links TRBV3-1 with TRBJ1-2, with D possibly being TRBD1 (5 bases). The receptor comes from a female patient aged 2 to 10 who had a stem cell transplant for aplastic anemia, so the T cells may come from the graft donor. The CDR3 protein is CASALLGGSWGYTF. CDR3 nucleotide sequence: TGTGCCAGCGCCCTCCTCGGGGGGAGTTGGGGCTACACCTTC. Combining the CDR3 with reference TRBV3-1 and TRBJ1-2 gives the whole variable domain DTAVSQTPKYLVTQMGNDKSIKCEQNLGHDTMYWYKQDSKKFLKIMFSYNNKELIINETVPNRFSPKSPDKAHLNLHINSLELGDSAVYFCASALLGGSWGYTFGSGTRLTVV.